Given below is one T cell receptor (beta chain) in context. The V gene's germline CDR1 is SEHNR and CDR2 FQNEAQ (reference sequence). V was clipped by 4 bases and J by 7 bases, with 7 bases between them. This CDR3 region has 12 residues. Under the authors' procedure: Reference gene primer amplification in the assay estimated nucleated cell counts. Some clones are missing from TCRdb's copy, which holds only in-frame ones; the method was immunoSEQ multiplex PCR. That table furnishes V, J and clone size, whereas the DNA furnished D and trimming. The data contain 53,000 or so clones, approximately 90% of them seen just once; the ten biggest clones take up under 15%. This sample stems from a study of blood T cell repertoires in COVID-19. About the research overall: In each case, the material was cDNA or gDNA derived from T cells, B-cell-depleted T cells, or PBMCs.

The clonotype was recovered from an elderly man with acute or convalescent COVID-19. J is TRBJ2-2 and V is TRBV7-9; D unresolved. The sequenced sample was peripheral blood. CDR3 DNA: TGTGCCAGCAGCTCCCCAGACGGGGAGCTGTTTTTT. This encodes CASSSPDGELFF.